The clone carrying this TCR beta chain was counted between two and nine times. Its target is unknown. Sequencing used immunoSEQ multiplex PCR; TCRdb keeps in-frame clones, though not all of them. The sample has roughly 27,000 clones; around nine tenths are singletons. Trimming cost V 2 bases and J 0 bases, with 8 bases left between them. The CDR3 loop spans 15 amino acids. Germline V gives CDR1 MNHNY, CDR2 SVGAGI (reference sequence). This entry belongs to a study of T cells in narcolepsy. General study findings and limits: Comparing one patient's CSF and blood CD4+ clonotypes highlighted HCRT- and TRIB2-specific autoreactive clonotypes.

The sequence was obtained from a human donor with narcolepsy. This chain connects TRBV6-6 to TRBJ1-3; no definite D call. The specimen was CD45RA- memory CD4+ T cells from PBMCs. CDR3 amino acids: CASSYTGPSGNTIYF. The CDR3, as DNA: TGTGCCAGCAGTTACACGGGTCCCTCTGGAAACACCATATATTTT.